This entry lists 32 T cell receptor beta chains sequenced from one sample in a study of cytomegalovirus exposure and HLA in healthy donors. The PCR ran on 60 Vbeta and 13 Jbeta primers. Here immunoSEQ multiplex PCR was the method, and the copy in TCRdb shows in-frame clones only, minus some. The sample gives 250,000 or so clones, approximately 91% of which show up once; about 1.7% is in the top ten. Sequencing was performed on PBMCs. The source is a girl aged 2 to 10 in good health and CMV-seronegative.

The CDR3 protein is CASSETGQGAYEQYF. The CDR3 DNA reads TGTGCCAGCAGCGAAACGGGACAGGGCGCCTACGAGCAGTACTTC. This chain links TRBV11-1 with TRBJ2-7; 9 positions match TRBD1. Germline CDR1 SGHAT, CDR2 FQDESV (reference sequence). Losses at the gene ends were 5 bases for V and 2 bases for J; bases not matched to a gene: 7. This CDR3 has 15 residues.

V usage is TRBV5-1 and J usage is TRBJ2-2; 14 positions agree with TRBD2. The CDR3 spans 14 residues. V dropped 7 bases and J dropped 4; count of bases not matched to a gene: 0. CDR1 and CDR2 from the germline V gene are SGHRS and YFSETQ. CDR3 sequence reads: CASGLAGGTGELFF. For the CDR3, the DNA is TGCGCCAGCGGACTAGCGGGGGGCACCGGGGAGCTGTTTTTT.

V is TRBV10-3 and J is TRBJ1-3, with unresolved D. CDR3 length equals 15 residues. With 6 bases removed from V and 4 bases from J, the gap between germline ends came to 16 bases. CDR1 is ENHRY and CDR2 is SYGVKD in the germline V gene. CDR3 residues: CAIRTVAGPGNTIYF. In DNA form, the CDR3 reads TGTGCCATCAGGACCGTCGCGGGCCCAGGAAACACCATATATTTT.

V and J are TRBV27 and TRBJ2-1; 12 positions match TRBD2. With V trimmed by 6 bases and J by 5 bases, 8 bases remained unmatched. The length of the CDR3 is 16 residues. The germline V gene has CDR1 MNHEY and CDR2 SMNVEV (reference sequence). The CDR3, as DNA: TGTGCCAGCAGAGGACTAGCGGGAATAATAAACAATGAGCAGTTCTTC. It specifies CASRGLAGIINNEQFF.

Written as DNA, the CDR3 is TGTGCCACCACTATTAAAGCGGGAGGATTGGAAGGAAACACCATATATTTT. Amino acids: CATTIKAGGLEGNTIYF. This rearrangement joins TRBV10-3 to TRBJ1-3; D is unclear. Germline V gene lookup returns CDR1 ENHRY and CDR2 SYGVKD. V shed 10 bases and J shed 4 bases, with 26 bases lying between them. The CDR3 extends over 17 amino acids.

CDR3 nucleotides: TGTGCCAGCAGTTTATTATATGAGACCCAGTACTTC. Its translation is CASSLLYETQYF. The chain recombines TRBV28 with TRBJ2-5; D remains ambiguous. CDR3 length: 12 residues. Trimming shortened V by 1 base and J by 5 bases, and 5 bases separated the two germline ends. CDR1 and CDR2 from the germline V gene are MDHEN and SYDVKM.

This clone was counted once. DNA for the CDR3: TGTGCCAGCAGCCCCGGACAGGGTGGCTACGAGCAGTACTTC. It is translated as CASSPGQGGYEQYF. The V gene is TRBV11-2, the J gene TRBJ2-7; 8 bases match TRBD1. The V segment lost 5 bases and the J segment 3 bases; nucleotides outside the gene matches: 6. Germline loops: CDR1 SGHAT, CDR2 FQNNGV. This CDR3 is 14 amino acids long.

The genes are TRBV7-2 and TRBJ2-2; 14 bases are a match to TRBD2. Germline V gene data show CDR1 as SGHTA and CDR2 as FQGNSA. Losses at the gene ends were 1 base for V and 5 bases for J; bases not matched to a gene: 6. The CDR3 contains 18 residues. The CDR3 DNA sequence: TGTGCCAGCAGCTTAGTGGGGACTAGCGGGAGTAGAACCGGGGAGCTGTTTTTT. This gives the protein CASSLVGTSGSRTGELFF. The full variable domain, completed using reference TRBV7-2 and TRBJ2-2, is GAGVSQSPSNKVTEKGKDVELRCDPISGHTALYWYRQSLGQGLEFLIYFQGNSAPDKSGLPSDRFSAERTGGSVSTLTIQRTQQEDSAVYLCASSLVGTSGSRTGELFFGEGSRLTVL.

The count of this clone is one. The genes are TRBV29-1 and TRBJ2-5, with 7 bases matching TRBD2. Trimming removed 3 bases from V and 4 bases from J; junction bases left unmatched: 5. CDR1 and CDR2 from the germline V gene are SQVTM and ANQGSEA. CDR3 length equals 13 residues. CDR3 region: CSVDGGGGETQYF. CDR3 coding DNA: TGCAGCGTTGATGGGGGGGGTGGAGAGACCCAGTACTTC.

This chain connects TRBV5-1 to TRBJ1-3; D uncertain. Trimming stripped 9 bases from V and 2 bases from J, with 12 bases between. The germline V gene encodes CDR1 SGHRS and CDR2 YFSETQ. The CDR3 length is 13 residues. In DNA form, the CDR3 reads TGCGCCACCTCTTCGGGGACTGGAAACACCATATATTTT. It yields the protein CATSSGTGNTIYF. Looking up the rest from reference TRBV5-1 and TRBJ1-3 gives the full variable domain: KAGVTQTPRYLIKTRGQQVTLSCSPISGHRSVSWYQQTPGQGLQFLFEYFSETQRNKGNFPGRFSGRQFSNSRSEMNVSTLELGDSALYLCATSSGTGNTIYFGEGSWLTVV.

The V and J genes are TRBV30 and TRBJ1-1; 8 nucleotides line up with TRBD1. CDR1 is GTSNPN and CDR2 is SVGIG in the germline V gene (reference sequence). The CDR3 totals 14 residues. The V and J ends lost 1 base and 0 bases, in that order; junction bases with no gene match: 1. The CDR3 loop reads CAWSGQGMNTEAFF. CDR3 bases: TGTGCCTGGAGTGGACAGGGGATGAACACTGAAGCTTTCTTT.

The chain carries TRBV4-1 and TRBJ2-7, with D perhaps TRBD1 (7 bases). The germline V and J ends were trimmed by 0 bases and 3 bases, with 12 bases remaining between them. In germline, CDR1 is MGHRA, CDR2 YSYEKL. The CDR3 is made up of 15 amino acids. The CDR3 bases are TGCGCCAGCAGCCAAGATCAGGGGGACTTCTACGAGCAGTACTTC. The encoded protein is CASSQDQGDFYEQYF.

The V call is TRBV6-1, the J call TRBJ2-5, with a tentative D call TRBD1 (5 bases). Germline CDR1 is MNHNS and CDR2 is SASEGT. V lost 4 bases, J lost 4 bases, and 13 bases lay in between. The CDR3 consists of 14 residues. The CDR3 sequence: CASSASTGLETQYF. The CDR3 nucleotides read TGTGCCAGCAGTGCTTCAACAGGTTTAGAGACCCAGTACTTC.

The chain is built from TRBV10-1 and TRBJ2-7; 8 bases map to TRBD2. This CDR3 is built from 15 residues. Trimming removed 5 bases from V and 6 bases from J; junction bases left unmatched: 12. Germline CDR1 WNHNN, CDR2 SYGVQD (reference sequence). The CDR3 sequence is CASSISGNRPSEQYF. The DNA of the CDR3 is TGCGCCAGCAGTATTAGCGGGAACCGACCCTCCGAGCAGTACTTC.

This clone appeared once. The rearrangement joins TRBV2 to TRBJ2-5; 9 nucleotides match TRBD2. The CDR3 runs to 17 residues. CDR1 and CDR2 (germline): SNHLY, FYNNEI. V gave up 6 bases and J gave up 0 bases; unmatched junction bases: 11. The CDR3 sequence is CASRGTSPERNQETQYF. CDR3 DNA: TGTGCCAGCAGGGGGACTAGCCCGGAAAGGAACCAAGAGACCCAGTACTTC.

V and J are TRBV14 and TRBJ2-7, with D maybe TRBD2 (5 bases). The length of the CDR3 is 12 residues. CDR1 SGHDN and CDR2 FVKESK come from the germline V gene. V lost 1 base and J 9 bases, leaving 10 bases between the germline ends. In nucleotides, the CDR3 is TGTGCCAGCAGCCAAGCGGCCGGGATGCAGTACTTC. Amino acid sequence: CASSQAAGMQYF.

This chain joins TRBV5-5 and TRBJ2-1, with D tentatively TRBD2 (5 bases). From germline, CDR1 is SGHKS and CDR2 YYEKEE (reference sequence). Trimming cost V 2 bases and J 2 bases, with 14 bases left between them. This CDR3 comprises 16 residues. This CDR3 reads CASSFTSSGTYNEQFF. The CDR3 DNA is TGTGCCAGCAGCTTTACATCGAGCGGTACCTACAATGAGCAGTTCTTC.

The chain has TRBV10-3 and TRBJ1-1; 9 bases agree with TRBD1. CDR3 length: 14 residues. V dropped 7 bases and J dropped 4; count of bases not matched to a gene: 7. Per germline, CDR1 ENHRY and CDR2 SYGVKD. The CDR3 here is CAIKGGTGTTEAFF. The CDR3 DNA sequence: TGTGCCATCAAGGGGGGGACAGGGACCACTGAAGCTTTCTTT.

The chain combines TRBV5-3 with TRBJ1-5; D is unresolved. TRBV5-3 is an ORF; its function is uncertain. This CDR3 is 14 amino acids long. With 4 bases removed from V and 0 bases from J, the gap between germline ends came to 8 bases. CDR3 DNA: TGTGCCAGAAGCCGGGGTGGTAGCAATCAGCCCCAGCATTTT. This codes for CARSRGGSNQPQHF.

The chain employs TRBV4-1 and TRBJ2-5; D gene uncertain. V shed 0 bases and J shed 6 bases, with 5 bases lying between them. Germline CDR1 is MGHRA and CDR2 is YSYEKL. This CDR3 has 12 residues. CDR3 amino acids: CASSQDHKTQYF. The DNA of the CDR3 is TGCGCCAGCAGCCAAGATCACAAGACCCAGTACTTC.

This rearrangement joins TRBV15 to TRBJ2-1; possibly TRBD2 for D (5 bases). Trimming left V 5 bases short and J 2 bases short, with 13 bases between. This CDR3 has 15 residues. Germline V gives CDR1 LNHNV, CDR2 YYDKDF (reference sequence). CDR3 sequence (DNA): TGTGCCACCAGCCCTCTTCGGGGTCCCTACAATGAGCAGTTCTTC. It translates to CATSPLRGPYNEQFF. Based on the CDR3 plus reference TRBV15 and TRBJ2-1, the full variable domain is DAMVIQNPRYQVTQFGKPVTLSCSQTLNHNVMYWYQQKSSQAPKLLFHYYDKDFNNEADTPDNFQSRRPNTSFCFLDIRSPGLGDTAMYLCATSPLRGPYNEQFFGPGTRLTVL.

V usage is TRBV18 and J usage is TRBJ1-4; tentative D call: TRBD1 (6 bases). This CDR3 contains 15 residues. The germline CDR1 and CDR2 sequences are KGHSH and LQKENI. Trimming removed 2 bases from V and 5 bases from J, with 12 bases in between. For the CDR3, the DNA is TGTGCCAGCTCACCAGCGCAGGGGATCAATGAAAAACTGTTTTTT. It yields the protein CASSPAQGINEKLFF.

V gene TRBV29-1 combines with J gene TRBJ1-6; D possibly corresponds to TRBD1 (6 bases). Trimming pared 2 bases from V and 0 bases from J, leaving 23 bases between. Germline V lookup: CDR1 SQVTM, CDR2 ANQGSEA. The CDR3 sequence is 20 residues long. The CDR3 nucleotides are TGCAGCGTTGAAATTAAACACCCGGGACAACTTGGCTCCTATAATTCACCCCTCCACTTT. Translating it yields CSVEIKHPGQLGSYNSPLHF. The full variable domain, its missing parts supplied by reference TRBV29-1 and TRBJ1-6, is SAVISQKPSRDICQRGTSLTIQCQVDSQVTMMFWYRQQPGQSLTLIATANQGSEATYESGFVIDKFPISRPNLTFSTLTVSNMSPEDSSIYLCSVEIKHPGQLGSYNSPLHFGNGTRLTVT.

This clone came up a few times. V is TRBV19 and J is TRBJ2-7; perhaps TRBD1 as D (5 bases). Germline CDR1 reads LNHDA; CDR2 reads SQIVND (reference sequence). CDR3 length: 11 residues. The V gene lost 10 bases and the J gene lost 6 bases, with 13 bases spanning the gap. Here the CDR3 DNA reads TGTGCCACCTCCCAAGGGGTCGAGCAGTACTTC. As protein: CATSQGVEQYF.

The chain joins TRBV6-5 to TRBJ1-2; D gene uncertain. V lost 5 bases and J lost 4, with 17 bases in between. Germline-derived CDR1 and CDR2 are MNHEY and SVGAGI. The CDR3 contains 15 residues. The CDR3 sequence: CASSPPPGRSYGYTF. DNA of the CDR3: TGTGCCAGCAGTCCTCCCCCCGGAAGGAGCTATGGCTACACCTTC.

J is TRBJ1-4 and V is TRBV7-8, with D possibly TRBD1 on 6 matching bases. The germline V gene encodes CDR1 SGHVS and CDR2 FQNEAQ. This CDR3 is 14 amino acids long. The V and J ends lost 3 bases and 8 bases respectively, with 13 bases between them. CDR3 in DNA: TGTGCCAGCAGCTTCAGGGGCGAGGCAGAAAAACTGTTTTTT. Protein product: CASSFRGEAEKLFF. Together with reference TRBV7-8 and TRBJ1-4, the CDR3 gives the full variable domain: GAGVSQSPRYKVAKRGQDVALRCDPISGHVSLFWYQQALGQGPEFLTYFQNEAQLDKSGLPSDRFFAERPEGSVSTLKIQRTQQEDSAVYLCASSFRGEAEKLFFGSGTQLSVL.

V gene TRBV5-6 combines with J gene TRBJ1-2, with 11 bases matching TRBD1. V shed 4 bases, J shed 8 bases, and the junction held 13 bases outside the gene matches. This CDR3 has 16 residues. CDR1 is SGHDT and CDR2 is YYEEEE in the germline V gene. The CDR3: CASSPPRTGGRVGYTF. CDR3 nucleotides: TGTGCCAGCAGCCCACCCCGGACAGGGGGCAGGGTGGGCTACACCTTC. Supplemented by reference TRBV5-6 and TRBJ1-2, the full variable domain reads DAGVTQSPTHLIKTRGQQVTLRCSPKSGHDTVSWYQQALGQGPQFIFQYYEEEERQRGNFPDRFSGHQFPNYSSELNVNALLLGDSALYLCASSPPRTGGRVGYTFGSGTRLTVV.

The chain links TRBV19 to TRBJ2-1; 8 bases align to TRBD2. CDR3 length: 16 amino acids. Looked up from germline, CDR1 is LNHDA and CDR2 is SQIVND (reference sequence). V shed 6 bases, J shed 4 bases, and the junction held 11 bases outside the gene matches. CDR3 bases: TGTGCCAGTAGGTCCGGGGCTAGCGGGCGTTACAATGAGCAGTTCTTC. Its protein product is CASRSGASGRYNEQFF.

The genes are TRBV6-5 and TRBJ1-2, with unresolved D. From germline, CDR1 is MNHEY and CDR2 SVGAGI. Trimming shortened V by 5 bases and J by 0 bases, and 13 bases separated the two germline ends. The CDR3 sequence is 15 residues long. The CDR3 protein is CASSPGVVTNYGYTF. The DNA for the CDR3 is TGTGCCAGCAGTCCCGGGGTGGTTACTAACTATGGCTACACCTTC.

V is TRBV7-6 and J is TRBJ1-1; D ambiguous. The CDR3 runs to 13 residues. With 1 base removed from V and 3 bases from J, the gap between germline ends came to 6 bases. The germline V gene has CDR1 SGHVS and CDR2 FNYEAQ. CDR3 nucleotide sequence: TGTGCCAGCAGCTTAGTCGGGGACACTGAAGCTTTCTTT. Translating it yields CASSLVGDTEAFF.

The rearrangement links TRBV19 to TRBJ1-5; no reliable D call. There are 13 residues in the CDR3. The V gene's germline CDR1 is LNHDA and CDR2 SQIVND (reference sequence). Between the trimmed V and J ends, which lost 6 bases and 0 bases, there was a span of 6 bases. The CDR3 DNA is TGTGCCAGTAGGACATATAGCAATCAGCCCCAGCATTTT. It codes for CASRTYSNQPQHF.

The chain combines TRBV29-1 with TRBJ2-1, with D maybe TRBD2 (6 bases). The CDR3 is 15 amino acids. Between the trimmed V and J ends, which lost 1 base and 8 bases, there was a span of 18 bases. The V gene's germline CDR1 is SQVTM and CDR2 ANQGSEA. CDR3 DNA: TGCAGCGTTGAAGTGCCTAGCGAGAGAGTCGATGAGCAGTTCTTC. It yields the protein CSVEVPSERVDEQFF.